The next 29 T cell receptor beta chains were all read from a single sample in a study of cytomegalovirus exposure and HLA in healthy donors. PCR was performed using 60 Vbeta and 13 Jbeta primers. The repertoire was sequenced with immunoSEQ multiplex PCR; TCRdb's copy has only in-frame clones and lacks some. Of about 120,000 clones in the sample, roughly three quarters were seen once. Sample: PBMCs. Every receptor here comes from a young woman in good health and CMV-seropositive.

V usage is TRBV9 and J usage is TRBJ2-2, with TRBD2 matching 8 bases. Germline assignment: CDR1 SGDLS and CDR2 YYNGEE. The trim removed 3 bases at V and 4 bases at J, leaving 5 bases unmatched. The CDR3 covers 15 residues. The CDR3: CASSAGLAGTGELFF. CDR3 DNA sequence: TGTGCCAGCAGCGCAGGACTAGCCGGCACCGGGGAGCTGTTTTTT.

This clone has more than one count but fewer than ten. The rearrangement links TRBV28 to TRBJ2-5; tentatively, D is TRBD1 (6 bases). The ends were cut back, 5 bases at V and 5 bases at J, with 18 bases in the middle. CDR1 and CDR2 (germline): MDHEN, SYDVKM. This CDR3 is built from 15 residues. The CDR3, as DNA: TGTGCCAGCAGTCCATCCGGACAGCACGCGGAGACCCAGTACTTC. This sequence encodes CASSPSGQHAETQYF.

This chain uses TRBV7-9 with TRBJ1-5, with 9 bases lining up with TRBD1. V shed 7 bases and J 5 bases; nucleotides not matched to a gene: 3. This CDR3 spans 13 amino acids. From germline, CDR1 is SEHNR and CDR2 FQNEAQ (reference sequence). DNA of the CDR3: TGTGCCAGCAACAGGGACAGGGATCAGCCCCAGCATTTT. This gives the protein CASNRDRDQPQHF.

This clone appeared once. The rearrangement uses TRBV28 and TRBJ1-5; no definite D call. The CDR3 extends over 13 amino acids. Germline lookup yields CDR1 MDHEN and CDR2 SYDVKM. V lost 6 bases and J lost 7, with 13 bases in between. CDR3 coding DNA: TGTGCCAGCAGCCGTGAAGGCGGGCAGCCCCAGCATTTT. Translating it yields CASSREGGQPQHF.

This chain links TRBV5-1 with TRBJ2-3, with a possible D match to TRBD2 (6 bases). V shed 4 bases and J shed 0 bases, with 12 bases lying between them. This CDR3 region has 15 residues. Germline values: CDR1 SGHRS, CDR2 YFSETQ. The CDR3 sequence is CASSNGGSSTDTQYF. CDR3 nucleotides: TGCGCCAGCAGCAACGGGGGATCTAGCACAGATACGCAGTATTTT.

The gene calls are TRBV7-6 and TRBJ1-1; 8 nucleotides match TRBD1. After removal of 5 bases from V and 5 bases from J, the junction contained 7 bases not matched to a gene. Germline V gene lookup returns CDR1 SGHVS and CDR2 FNYEAQ. The CDR3 is 14 residues long. CDR3 nucleotides: TGTGCCAGCAGCCCCGGACAGGGTTTAACTGAAGCTTTCTTT. As protein: CASSPGQGLTEAFF.

The chain has TRBV7-8 and TRBJ1-1, with unresolved D. Germline V gene data show CDR1 as SGHVS and CDR2 as FQNEAQ. Trimming stripped 1 base from V and 11 bases from J, with 14 bases between. The CDR3 is made up of 13 amino acids. This chain's CDR3 is CASSLGRESVAFF. The CDR3 bases are TGTGCCAGCAGCTTAGGTCGGGAATCGGTTGCTTTCTTT. The full variable domain, rest sourced from reference TRBV7-8 and TRBJ1-1, is GAGVSQSPRYKVAKRGQDVALRCDPISGHVSLFWYQQALGQGPEFLTYFQNEAQLDKSGLPSDRFFAERPEGSVSTLKIQRTQQEDSAVYLCASSLGRESVAFFGQGTRLTVV.

This chain connects TRBV5-1 to TRBJ1-5, with D tentatively TRBD1 (6 bases). The germline V gene encodes CDR1 SGHRS and CDR2 YFSETQ. The CDR3 has 14 residues. Trimming took off 4 bases at V and 4 bases at J, with 12 bases between the two ends. CDR3 region: CASSPGQLNQPQHF. CDR3 nucleotide sequence: TGCGCCAGCAGCCCCGGACAGCTAAATCAGCCCCAGCATTTT.

The genes are TRBV11-1 and TRBJ2-5; 10 nucleotides match TRBD2. CDR1 and CDR2 from the germline V gene are SGHAT and FQDESV (reference sequence). Trimming at V came to 0 bases and at J to 6 bases, leaving 4 bases not matched to a gene. The CDR3 contains 15 residues. The CDR3: CASSLALAGYKTQYF. The CDR3 DNA follows: TGTGCCAGCAGCTTAGCACTAGCGGGATACAAGACCCAGTACTTC. Based on the CDR3 plus reference TRBV11-1 and TRBJ2-5, the full variable domain is EAEVAQSPRYKITEKSQAVAFWCDPISGHATLYWYRQILGQGPELLVQFQDESVVDDSQLPKDRFSAERLKGVDSTLKIQPAELGDSAMYLCASSLALAGYKTQYFGPGTRLLVL.

This clone came up a few times. The chain employs TRBV5-1 and TRBJ2-7; 8 bases fit TRBD2. The CDR3 is 16 amino acids. After removal of 1 base from V and 6 bases from J, the junction contained 12 bases not matched to a gene. CDR1 is SGHRS, CDR2 YFSETQ, per germline. CDR3 residues: CASSLSFVSGSSEQYF. For the CDR3, the DNA is TGCGCCAGCAGCTTGAGCTTCGTGAGCGGGAGCTCCGAGCAGTACTTC.

This chain joins TRBV4-1 and TRBJ2-1; unclear D gene. The CDR3 is made up of 14 amino acids. Germline assignment: CDR1 MGHRA and CDR2 YSYEKL. The V end lost 0 bases, the J end lost 2 bases, and 5 bases lay between the germline ends. For the CDR3, the DNA is TGCGCCAGCAGCCAAGATACAGCCTACAATGAGCAGTTCTTC. This sequence encodes CASSQDTAYNEQFF.

The chain uses TRBV5-6 and TRBJ2-1; unclear D gene. The CDR3 covers 13 residues. Between the trimmed V and J ends, which lost 0 bases and 4 bases, there was a span of 5 bases. Germline assignment: CDR1 SGHDT and CDR2 YYEEEE. The DNA for the CDR3 is TGTGCCAGCAGCTTGGGGCTGTACAATGAGCAGTTCTTC. This translates into CASSLGLYNEQFF. Combining the CDR3 with reference TRBV5-6 and TRBJ2-1 gives the whole variable domain DAGVTQSPTHLIKTRGQQVTLRCSPKSGHDTVSWYQQALGQGPQFIFQYYEEEERQRGNFPDRFSGHQFPNYSSELNVNALLLGDSALYLCASSLGLYNEQFFGPGTRLTVL.

This chain connects TRBV19 to TRBJ1-1; 10 bases line up with TRBD1. V dropped 3 bases and J dropped 4; count of bases not matched to a gene: 5. This CDR3 contains 15 residues. Germline lookup yields CDR1 LNHDA and CDR2 SQIVND (reference sequence). CDR3 residues: CASSMTGGGGTEAFF. DNA for the CDR3: TGTGCCAGTAGTATGACAGGGGGCGGTGGCACTGAAGCTTTCTTT.

This chain uses TRBV2 with TRBJ1-1; maybe TRBD1 (5 bases). The V end was cut by 2 bases, the J end by 4 bases, with 14 bases between. This CDR3 spans 15 amino acids. Per the germline V gene, CDR1 is SNHLY and CDR2 is FYNNEI. This CDR3 reads CASSERGLFGTEAFF. CDR3 DNA sequence: TGTGCCAGCAGTGAAAGGGGCCTTTTTGGCACTGAAGCTTTCTTT.

The chain carries TRBV10-3 and TRBJ2-7; weak D call: TRBD1 (6 bases). Between the trimmed V and J ends, which lost 3 bases and 9 bases, there was a span of 15 bases. This CDR3 comprises 13 residues. Germline values: CDR1 ENHRY, CDR2 SYGVKD. The CDR3 loop is CAISEAQGPAQYF. The DNA of the CDR3 is TGTGCCATCAGTGAAGCACAGGGTCCTGCGCAGTACTTC.

The chain recombines TRBV7-8 with TRBJ2-7, with 9 bases fitting TRBD1. The ends lost 0 bases at V and 5 bases at J; junction bases unmatched: 2. Per the germline V gene, CDR1 is SGHVS and CDR2 is FQNEAQ. The CDR3 consists of 14 residues. CDR3 sequence (DNA): TGTGCCAGCAGCTTAGCGGGGACAGGGAACGAGCAGTACTTC. Its translation is CASSLAGTGNEQYF. Supplemented by reference TRBV7-8 and TRBJ2-7, the full variable domain reads GAGVSQSPRYKVAKRGQDVALRCDPISGHVSLFWYQQALGQGPEFLTYFQNEAQLDKSGLPSDRFFAERPEGSVSTLKIQRTQQEDSAVYLCASSLAGTGNEQYFGPGTRLTVT.

This chain uses TRBV18 with TRBJ2-7, with 9 bases aligning to TRBD1. After removal of 8 bases from V and 3 bases from J, the junction contained 8 bases not matched to a gene. CDR1 and CDR2 (germline): KGHSH, LQKENI. CDR3 length: 14 amino acids. The CDR3 DNA is TGTGCCAGCGCCCCCGGGACAGGGCTCTACGAGCAGTACTTC. Protein sequence: CASAPGTGLYEQYF.

The chain recombines TRBV4-1 with TRBJ2-1, with TRBD2 identical over 12 bases. Germline V lookup: CDR1 MGHRA, CDR2 YSYEKL. Losses at the gene ends were 3 bases for V and 7 bases for J; bases not matched to a gene: 7. The CDR3 has 16 residues. CDR3 protein: CASSQPTSGRRNEQFF. The CDR3 bases are TGCGCCAGCAGCCAGCCGACTAGCGGGAGACGGAATGAGCAGTTCTTC.

This chain joins TRBV5-6 and TRBJ2-1; 9 bases fit TRBD2. V gave up 1 base and J gave up 6 bases; unmatched junction bases: 5. The CDR3 has 15 amino acids. Germline V gives CDR1 SGHDT, CDR2 YYEEEE. DNA of the CDR3: TGTGCCAGCAGCTTGCGTGGACTAGCGAGCAATGAGCAGTTCTTC. It specifies CASSLRGLASNEQFF.

The chain has TRBV5-6 and TRBJ1-1; possibly TRBD1 for D (5 bases). This CDR3 is 16 amino acids long. Trimming pared 0 bases from V and 4 bases from J, leaving 16 bases between. Looked up from germline, CDR1 is SGHDT and CDR2 is YYEEEE. The CDR3 spells CASSLEGTLFGTEAFF. The CDR3 DNA sequence: TGTGCCAGCAGCTTGGAAGGGACTCTATTTGGCACTGAAGCTTTCTTT.

The chain recombines TRBV2 with TRBJ2-2; unclear D gene. Trimming removed 6 bases from V and 4 bases from J, with 3 bases in between. In germline, CDR1 is SNHLY, CDR2 FYNNEI. This CDR3 region has 11 residues. The CDR3 DNA follows: TGTGCCAGCAGGAGCACCGGGGAGCTGTTTTTT. Its protein is CASRSTGELFF.

This sequence joins TRBV2 and TRBJ2-7, with TRBD2 matching over 7 bases. This CDR3 has 14 amino acids. CDR1 and CDR2 (germline): SNHLY, FYNNEI. The trim removed 10 bases at V and 2 bases at J, leaving 11 bases unmatched. The DNA of the CDR3 is TGTGCCATCCTTACGGGGGAGGGGCCCTACGAGCAGTACTTC. It yields the protein CAILTGEGPYEQYF.

This chain joins TRBV28 and TRBJ1-4; the D is unclear. The CDR3 has 12 amino acids. Trimming stripped 5 bases from V and 4 bases from J, with 5 bases between. CDR1 is MDHEN, CDR2 SYDVKM, per germline. DNA for the CDR3: TGTGCCAGCAGTCTAAATAATGAAAAACTGTTTTTT. This sequence encodes CASSLNNEKLFF.

V and J are TRBV6-5 and TRBJ1-3; D gene unclear. Germline V gene lookup returns CDR1 MNHEY and CDR2 SVGAGI. The CDR3 runs to 15 residues. The germline V and J ends were trimmed by 6 bases and 0 bases, with 12 bases remaining between them. For the CDR3, the DNA is TGTGCCAGCAGCCGACGACGGAGCTCTGGAAACACCATATATTTT. Its protein product is CASSRRRSSGNTIYF.

This clone was counted between two and nine times. The chain uses TRBV28 and TRBJ1-2, with D perhaps matching TRBD1 (5 bases). Germline CDR1 and CDR2: MDHEN and SYDVKM. The CDR3 sequence is 14 residues long. Trimming took off 6 bases at V and 3 bases at J, with 14 bases between the two ends. CDR3 nucleotide sequence: TGTGCCAGCAGCCCACAGGACGGTTACTATGGCTACACCTTC. Encoded protein: CASSPQDGYYGYTF.

The CDR3 coding sequence is TGCGCCAGCAGCCTTGAAGAATCGGGGACCCAGTACTTC. It codes for CASSLEESGTQYF. This chain uses TRBV5-1 with TRBJ2-5; D gene ambiguous. Deletions cut 4 bases from V and 7 bases from J, with 14 bases between. The germline gives CDR1 SGHRS, CDR2 YFSETQ. The CDR3 is 13 residues long. Combining the CDR3 with reference TRBV5-1 and TRBJ2-5 gives the whole variable domain KAGVTQTPRYLIKTRGQQVTLSCSPISGHRSVSWYQQTPGQGLQFLFEYFSETQRNKGNFPGRFSGRQFSNSRSEMNVSTLELGDSALYLCASSLEESGTQYFGPGTRLLVL.

The CDR3 coding sequence is TGTGCCAGCAGCTTGTTAACAGGGGTCTACGAGCAGTACTTC. Encoded protein: CASSLLTGVYEQYF. V is TRBV7-6 and J is TRBJ2-7, with 7 nucleotides matching TRBD1. The V gene's germline CDR1 is SGHVS and CDR2 FNYEAQ. V lost 3 bases to trimming and J lost 3 bases; unmatched junction nucleotides: 5. This CDR3 has 14 residues.

V is TRBV6-5 and J is TRBJ2-5; D call uncertain. Trimming pared 2 bases from V and 3 bases from J, leaving 4 bases between. Germline values: CDR1 MNHEY, CDR2 SVGAGI. CDR3 length: 12 amino acids. The CDR3 sequence: CASSYPEETQYF. In DNA form, the CDR3 reads TGTGCCAGCAGTTACCCAGAAGAGACCCAGTACTTC.

This chain uses TRBV9 with TRBJ1-3, with 7 bases identical to TRBD1. The CDR3 is made up of 15 amino acids. V shed 4 bases and J 3 bases; nucleotides not matched to a gene: 7. Germline values: CDR1 SGDLS, CDR2 YYNGEE. The CDR3 protein is CASSTTGTDGNTIYF. The CDR3 bases are TGTGCCAGCAGCACTACCGGGACAGATGGAAACACCATATATTTT. Full variable domain (remainder filled in from reference TRBV9 and TRBJ1-3): DSGVTQTPKHLITATGQRVTLRCSPRSGDLSVYWYQQSLDQGLQFLIQYYNGEERAKGNILERFSAQQFPDLHSELNLSSLELGDSALYFCASSTTGTDGNTIYFGEGSWLTVV.